This T cell receptor beta chain stems from a study of blood T cells in healthy people across ages. At the level of the study: Roughly one uniquely barcoded beta molecule per two T cells was captured.

In germline, CDR1 is MNHNY, CDR2 SVGAGI (reference sequence). V dropped 5 bases and J dropped 2 bases, with 11 bases sitting between them. The CDR3 consists of 14 residues. It was with a sample-barcoded 5' primer and a J-beta primer mix that a second PCR of roughly 7 to 12 cycles was run. MiXCR, applied by TCRdb to the 5' RACE reads, yields one record per CDR3 protein. The table records hundreds of thousands of distinct CDR3 sequences, about 46% of them present only once. There are a few counts of this clonotype. The rearrangement joins TRBV6-6 to TRBJ2-3, with D hard to call. This receptor was identified in a man older than 75 in good health. Sequences were obtained from blood. DNA of the CDR3: TGTGCCAGCAGTCCCCCCAGAGCCACAGATACGCAGTATTTT. Protein product: CASSPPRATDTQYF.